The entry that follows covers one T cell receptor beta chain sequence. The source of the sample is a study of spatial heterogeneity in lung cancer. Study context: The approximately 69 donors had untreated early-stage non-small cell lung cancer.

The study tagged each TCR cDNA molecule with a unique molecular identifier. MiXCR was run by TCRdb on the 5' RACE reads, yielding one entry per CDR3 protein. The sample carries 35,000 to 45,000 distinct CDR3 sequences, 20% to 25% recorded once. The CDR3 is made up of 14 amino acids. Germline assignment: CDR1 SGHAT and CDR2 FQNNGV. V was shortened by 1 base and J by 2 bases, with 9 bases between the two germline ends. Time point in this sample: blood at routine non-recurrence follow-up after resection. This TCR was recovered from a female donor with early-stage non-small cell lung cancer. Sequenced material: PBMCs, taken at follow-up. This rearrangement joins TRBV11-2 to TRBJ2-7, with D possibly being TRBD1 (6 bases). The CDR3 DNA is TGTGCCAGCAGCTTAGGGACAGTTCCCTACGAGCAGTACTTC. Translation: CASSLGTVPYEQYF.